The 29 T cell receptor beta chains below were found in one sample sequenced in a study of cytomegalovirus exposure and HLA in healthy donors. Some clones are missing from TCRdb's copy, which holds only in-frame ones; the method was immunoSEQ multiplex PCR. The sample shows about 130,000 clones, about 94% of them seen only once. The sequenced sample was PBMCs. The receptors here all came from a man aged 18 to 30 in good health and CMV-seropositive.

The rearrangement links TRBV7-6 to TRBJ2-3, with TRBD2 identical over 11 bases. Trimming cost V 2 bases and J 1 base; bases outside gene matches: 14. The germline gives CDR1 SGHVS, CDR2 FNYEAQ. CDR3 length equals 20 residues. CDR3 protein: CASSLLAGGSLRKGTDTQYF. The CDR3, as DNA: TGTGCCAGCAGCTTACTAGCGGGAGGATCCCTAAGAAAGGGCACAGATACGCAGTATTTT. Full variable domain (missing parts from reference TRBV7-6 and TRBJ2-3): GAGVSQSPRYKVTKRGQDVALRCDPISGHVSLYWYRQALGQGPEFLTYFNYEAQQDKSGLPNDRFSAERPEGSISTLTIQRTEQRDSAMYRCASSLLAGGSLRKGTDTQYFGPGTRLTVL.

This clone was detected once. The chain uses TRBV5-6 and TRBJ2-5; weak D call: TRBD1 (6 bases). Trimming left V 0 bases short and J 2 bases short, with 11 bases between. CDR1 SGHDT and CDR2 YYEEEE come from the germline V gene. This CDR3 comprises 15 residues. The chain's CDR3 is CASSLGPTGQETQYF. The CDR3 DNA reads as TGTGCCAGCAGCTTGGGACCCACAGGGCAAGAGACCCAGTACTTC.

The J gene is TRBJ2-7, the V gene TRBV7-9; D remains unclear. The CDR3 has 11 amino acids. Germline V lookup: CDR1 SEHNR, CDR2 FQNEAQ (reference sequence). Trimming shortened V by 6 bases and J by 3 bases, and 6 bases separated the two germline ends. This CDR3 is CASSPHYEQYF. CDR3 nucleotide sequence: TGTGCCAGCAGTCCACACTACGAGCAGTACTTC.

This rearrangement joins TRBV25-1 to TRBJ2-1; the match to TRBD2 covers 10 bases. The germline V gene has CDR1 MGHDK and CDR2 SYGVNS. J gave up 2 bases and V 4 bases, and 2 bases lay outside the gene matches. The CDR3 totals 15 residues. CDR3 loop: CASSASGGPYNEQFF. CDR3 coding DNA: TGTGCCAGCAGTGCTAGCGGGGGTCCCTACAATGAGCAGTTCTTC.

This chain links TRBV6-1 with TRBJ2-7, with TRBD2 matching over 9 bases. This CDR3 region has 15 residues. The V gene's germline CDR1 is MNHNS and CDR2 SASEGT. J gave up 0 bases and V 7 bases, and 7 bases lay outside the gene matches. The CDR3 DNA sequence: TGTGCCAGCAAAAGACTAGCGGTAATCTCCTACGAGCAGTACTTC. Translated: CASKRLAVISYEQYF.

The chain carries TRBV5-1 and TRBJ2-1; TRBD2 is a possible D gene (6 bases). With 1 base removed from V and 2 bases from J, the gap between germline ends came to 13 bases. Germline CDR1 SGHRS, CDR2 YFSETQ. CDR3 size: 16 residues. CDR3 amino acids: CASSLSLAPAYNEQFF. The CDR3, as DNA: TGCGCCAGCAGCTTGTCTCTAGCGCCTGCCTACAATGAGCAGTTCTTC. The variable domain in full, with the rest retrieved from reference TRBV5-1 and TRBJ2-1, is KAGVTQTPRYLIKTRGQQVTLSCSPISGHRSVSWYQQTPGQGLQFLFEYFSETQRNKGNFPGRFSGRQFSNSRSEMNVSTLELGDSALYLCASSLSLAPAYNEQFFGPGTRLTVL.

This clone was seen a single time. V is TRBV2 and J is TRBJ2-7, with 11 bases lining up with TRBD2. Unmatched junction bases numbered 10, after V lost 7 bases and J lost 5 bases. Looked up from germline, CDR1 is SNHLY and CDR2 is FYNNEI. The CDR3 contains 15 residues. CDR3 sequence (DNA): TGTGCCAGCACTTTAGTAGCGGGAGGGCCCCACGAGCAGTACTTC. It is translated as CASTLVAGGPHEQYF. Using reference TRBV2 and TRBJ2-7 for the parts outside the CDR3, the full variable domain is EPEVTQTPSHQVTQMGQEVILRCVPISNHLYFYWYRQILGQKVEFLVSFYNNEISEKSEIFDDQFSVERPDGSNFTLKIRSTKLEDSAMYFCASTLVAGGPHEQYFGPGTRLTVT.

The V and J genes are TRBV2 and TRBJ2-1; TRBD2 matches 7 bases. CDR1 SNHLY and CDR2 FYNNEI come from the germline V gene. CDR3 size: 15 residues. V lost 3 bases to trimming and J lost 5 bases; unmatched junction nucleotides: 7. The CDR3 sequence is CASSDAGEIHNEQFF. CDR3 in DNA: TGTGCCAGCAGTGACGCGGGAGAGATACACAATGAGCAGTTCTTC.

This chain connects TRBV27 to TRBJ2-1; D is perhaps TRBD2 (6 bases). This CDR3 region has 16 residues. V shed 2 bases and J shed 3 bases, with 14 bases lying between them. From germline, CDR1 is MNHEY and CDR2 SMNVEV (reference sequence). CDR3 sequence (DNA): TGTGCCAGCAGTTTAGGAGGGACCCCCCTCTACAATGAGCAGTTCTTC. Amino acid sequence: CASSLGGTPLYNEQFF.

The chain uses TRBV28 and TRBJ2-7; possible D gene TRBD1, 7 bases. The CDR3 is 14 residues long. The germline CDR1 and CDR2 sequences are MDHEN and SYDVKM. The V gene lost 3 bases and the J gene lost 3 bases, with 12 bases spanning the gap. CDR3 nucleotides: TGTGCCAGCAGTTTCAGGGGGGAAAACTACGAGCAGTACTTC. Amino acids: CASSFRGENYEQYF.

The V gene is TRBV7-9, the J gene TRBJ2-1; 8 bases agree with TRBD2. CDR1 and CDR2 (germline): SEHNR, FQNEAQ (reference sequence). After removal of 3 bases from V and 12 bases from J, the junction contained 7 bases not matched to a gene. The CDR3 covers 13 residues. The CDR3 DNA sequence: TGTGCCAGCAGCTTGTCGAGCGGGAGCTCGCAGTTCTTC. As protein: CASSLSSGSSQFF.

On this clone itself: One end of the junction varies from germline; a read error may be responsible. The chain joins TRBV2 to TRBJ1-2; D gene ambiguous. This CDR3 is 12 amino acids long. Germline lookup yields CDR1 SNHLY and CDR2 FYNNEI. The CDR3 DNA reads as TGTGCCAGCAGTGAAGCGCTTCAGAAGTGCCACTTC. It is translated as CASSEALQKCHF.

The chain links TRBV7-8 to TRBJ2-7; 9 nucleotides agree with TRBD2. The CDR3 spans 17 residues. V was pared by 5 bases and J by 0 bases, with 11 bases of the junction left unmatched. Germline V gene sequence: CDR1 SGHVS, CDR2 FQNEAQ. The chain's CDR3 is CASSGLGTSRYSYEQYF. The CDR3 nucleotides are TGTGCCAGCAGCGGGCTAGGGACTAGCCGTTACTCCTACGAGCAGTACTTC. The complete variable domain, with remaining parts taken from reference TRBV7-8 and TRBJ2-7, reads GAGVSQSPRYKVAKRGQDVALRCDPISGHVSLFWYQQALGQGPEFLTYFQNEAQLDKSGLPSDRFFAERPEGSVSTLKIQRTQQEDSAVYLCASSGLGTSRYSYEQYFGPGTRLTVT.

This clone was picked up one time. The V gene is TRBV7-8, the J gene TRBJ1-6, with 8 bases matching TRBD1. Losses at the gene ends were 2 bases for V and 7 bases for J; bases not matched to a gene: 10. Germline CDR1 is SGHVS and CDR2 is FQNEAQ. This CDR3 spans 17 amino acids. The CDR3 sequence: CASSLPPNRGGNSPLHF. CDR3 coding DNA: TGTGCCAGCAGCTTACCGCCAAACAGGGGGGGAAATTCACCCCTCCACTTT.

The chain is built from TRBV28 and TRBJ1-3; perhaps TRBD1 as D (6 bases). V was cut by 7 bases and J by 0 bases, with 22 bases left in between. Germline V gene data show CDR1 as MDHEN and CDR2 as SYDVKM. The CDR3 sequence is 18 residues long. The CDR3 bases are TGTGCCAGCACTCCCGGCTTAAGGGGGTACCTCTCTGGAAACACCATATATTTT. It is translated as CASTPGLRGYLSGNTIYF. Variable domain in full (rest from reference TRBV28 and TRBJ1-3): DVKVTQSSRYLVKRTGEKVFLECVQDMDHENMFWYRQDPGLGLRLIYFSYDVKMKEKGDIPEGYSVSREKKERFSLILESASTNQTSMYLCASTPGLRGYLSGNTIYFGEGSWLTVV.

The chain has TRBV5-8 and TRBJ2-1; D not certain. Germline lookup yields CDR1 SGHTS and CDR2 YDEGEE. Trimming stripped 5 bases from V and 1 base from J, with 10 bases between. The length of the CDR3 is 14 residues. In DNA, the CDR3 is TGTGCCAGCAGATACACACATTCCTACAATGAGCAGTTCTTC. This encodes CASRYTHSYNEQFF.

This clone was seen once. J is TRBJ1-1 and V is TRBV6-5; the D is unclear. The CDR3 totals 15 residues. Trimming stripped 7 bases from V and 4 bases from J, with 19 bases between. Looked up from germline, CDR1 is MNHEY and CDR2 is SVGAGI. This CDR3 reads CASTSSVGWGTEAFF. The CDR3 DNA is TGTGCCAGCACTAGCAGTGTTGGTTGGGGCACTGAAGCTTTCTTT.

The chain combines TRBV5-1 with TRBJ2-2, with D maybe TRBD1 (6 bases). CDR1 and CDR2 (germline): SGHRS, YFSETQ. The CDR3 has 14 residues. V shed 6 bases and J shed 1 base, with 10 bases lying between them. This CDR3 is CASTGQMNTGELFF. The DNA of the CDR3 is TGCGCCAGCACCGGACAGATGAACACCGGGGAGCTGTTTTTT.

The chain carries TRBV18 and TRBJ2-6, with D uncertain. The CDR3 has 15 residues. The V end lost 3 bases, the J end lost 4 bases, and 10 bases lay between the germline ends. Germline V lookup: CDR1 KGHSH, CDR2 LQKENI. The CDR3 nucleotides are TGTGCCAGCTCACCCCAGGTGTGGGGGGCCAACGTCCTGACTTTC. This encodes CASSPQVWGANVLTF. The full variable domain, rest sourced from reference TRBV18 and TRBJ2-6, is NAGVMQNPRHLVRRRGQEARLRCSPMKGHSHVYWYRQLPEEGLKFMVYLQKENIIDESGMPKERFSAEFPKEGPSILRIQQVVRGDSAAYFCASSPQVWGANVLTFGAGSRLTVL.

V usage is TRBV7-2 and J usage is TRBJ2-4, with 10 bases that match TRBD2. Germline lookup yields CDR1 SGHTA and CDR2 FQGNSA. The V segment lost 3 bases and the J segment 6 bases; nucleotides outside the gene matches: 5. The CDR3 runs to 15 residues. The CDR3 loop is CASSFQREGGNIQYF. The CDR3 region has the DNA TGTGCCAGCAGCTTCCAGCGGGAGGGGGGAAACATTCAGTACTTC.

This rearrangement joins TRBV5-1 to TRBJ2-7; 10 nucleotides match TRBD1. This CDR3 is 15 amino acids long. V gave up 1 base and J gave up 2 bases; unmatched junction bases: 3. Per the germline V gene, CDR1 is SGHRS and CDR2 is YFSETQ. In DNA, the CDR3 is TGCGCCAGCAGCTTGACCGGACAGGGGGCCTACGAGCAGTACTTC. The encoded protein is CASSLTGQGAYEQYF. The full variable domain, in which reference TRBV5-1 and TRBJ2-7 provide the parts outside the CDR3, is KAGVTQTPRYLIKTRGQQVTLSCSPISGHRSVSWYQQTPGQGLQFLFEYFSETQRNKGNFPGRFSGRQFSNSRSEMNVSTLELGDSALYLCASSLTGQGAYEQYFGPGTRLTVT.

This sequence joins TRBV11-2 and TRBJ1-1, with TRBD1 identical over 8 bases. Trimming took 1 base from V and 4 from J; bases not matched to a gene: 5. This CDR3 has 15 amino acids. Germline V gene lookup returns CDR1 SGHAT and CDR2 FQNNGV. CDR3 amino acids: CASSLAAGGGTEAFF. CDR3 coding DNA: TGTGCCAGCAGCTTAGCGGCAGGGGGCGGCACTGAAGCTTTCTTT.

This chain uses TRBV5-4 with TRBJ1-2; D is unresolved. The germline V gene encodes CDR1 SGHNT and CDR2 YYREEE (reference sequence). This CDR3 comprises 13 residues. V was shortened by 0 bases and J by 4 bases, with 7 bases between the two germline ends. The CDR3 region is CASSLGQIYGYTF. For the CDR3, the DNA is TGTGCCAGCAGCTTGGGGCAGATCTATGGCTACACCTTC. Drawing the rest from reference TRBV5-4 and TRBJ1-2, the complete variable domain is ETGVTQSPTHLIKTRGQQVTLRCSSQSGHNTVSWYQQALGQGPQFIFQYYREEENGRGNFPPRFSGLQFPNYSSELNVNALELDDSALYLCASSLGQIYGYTFGSGTRLTVV.

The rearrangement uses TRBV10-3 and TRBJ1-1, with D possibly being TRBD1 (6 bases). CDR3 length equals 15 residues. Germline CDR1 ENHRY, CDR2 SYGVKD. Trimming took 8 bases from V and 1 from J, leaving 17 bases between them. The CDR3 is CAIARLGQRNTEAFF. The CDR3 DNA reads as TGTGCCATCGCCCGTCTGGGACAACGGAACACTGAAGCTTTCTTT.

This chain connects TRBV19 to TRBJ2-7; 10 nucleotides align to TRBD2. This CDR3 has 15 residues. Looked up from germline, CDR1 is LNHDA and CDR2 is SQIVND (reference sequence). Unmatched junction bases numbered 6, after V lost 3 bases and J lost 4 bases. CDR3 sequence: CASSILAGVGYEQYF. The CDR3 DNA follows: TGTGCCAGTAGTATCCTAGCGGGAGTAGGTTACGAGCAGTACTTC.

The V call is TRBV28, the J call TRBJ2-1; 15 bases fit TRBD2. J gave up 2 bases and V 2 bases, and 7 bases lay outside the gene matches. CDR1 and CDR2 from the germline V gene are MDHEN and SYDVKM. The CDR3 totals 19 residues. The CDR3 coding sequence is TGTGCCAGCAGTTTACGATCGGGACTAGCGGGAGGAACCTACAATGAGCAGTTCTTC. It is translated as CASSLRSGLAGGTYNEQFF.

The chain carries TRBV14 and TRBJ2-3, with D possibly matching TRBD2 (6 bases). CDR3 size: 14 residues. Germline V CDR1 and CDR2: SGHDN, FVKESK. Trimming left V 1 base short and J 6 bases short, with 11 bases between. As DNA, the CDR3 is TGTGCCAGCAGCCAAGCGGGACGGGGGGATACGCAGTATTTT. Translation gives CASSQAGRGDTQYF.

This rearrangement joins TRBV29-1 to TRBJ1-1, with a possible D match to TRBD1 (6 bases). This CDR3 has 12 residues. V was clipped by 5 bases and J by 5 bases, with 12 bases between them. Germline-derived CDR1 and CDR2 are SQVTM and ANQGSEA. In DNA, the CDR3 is TGCAGCGTTAACAATCAGGGGACTGAAGCTTTCTTT. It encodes CSVNNQGTEAFF.

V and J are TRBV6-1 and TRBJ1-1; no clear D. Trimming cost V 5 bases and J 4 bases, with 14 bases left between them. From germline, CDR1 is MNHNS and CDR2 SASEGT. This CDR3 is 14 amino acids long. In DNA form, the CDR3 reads TGTGCCAGCAGTACCACTATGGCGAGCACTGAAGCTTTCTTT. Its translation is CASSTTMASTEAFF.